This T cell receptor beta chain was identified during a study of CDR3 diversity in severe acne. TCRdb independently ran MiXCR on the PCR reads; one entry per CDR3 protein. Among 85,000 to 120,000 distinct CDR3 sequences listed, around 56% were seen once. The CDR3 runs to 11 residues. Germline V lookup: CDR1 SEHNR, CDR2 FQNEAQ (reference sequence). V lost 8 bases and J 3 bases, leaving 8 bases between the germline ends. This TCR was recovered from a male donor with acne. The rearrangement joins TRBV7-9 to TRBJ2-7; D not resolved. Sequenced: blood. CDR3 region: CASRPIYEQYF. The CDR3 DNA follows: TGTGCCAGCCGGCCTATCTACGAGCAGTACTTC.